This T cell receptor beta chain was captured in a study of cytomegalovirus exposure and HLA in healthy donors. Regarding the study as a whole: Later, TCR association rates were found to vary by HLA locus, highest for DRB1 and lowest for HLA-C.

Both 60 Vbeta primers and 13 Jbeta primers went into the PCR. This table comes from immunoSEQ multiplex PCR, and its TCRdb copy is limited to in-frame clones, with some not included. Of under 150,000 clones detected, around 62% appear once; the ten largest clones hold 8.5% to 9.5%. In germline, CDR1 is LNHDA, CDR2 SQIVND (reference sequence). The CDR3 consists of 14 residues. V was cut by 0 bases and J by 7 bases, with 10 bases left in between. In the case of this clone: Its antigen is still unknown.

The chain combines TRBV19 with TRBJ1-5; a weak D match, TRBD1 (6 bases). Specimen: PBMCs. This receptor was taken from a woman aged 40 to 50 in good health and CMV-seropositive. CDR3 in amino acids: CASSIDSGAQPQHF. The DNA of the CDR3 is TGTGCCAGTAGTATAGATTCAGGGGCCCAGCCCCAGCATTTT.